The 18 T cell receptor beta chains listed next were all sequenced from one sample in a study of T cell changes during pregnancy in multiple sclerosis. TCRdb's table, derived via immunoSEQ multiplex PCR, lists solely in-frame clones and lacks some. This sample has some 36,000 clones, with roughly 89% found just once. The material was CD4+ T cells from peripheral blood mononuclear cells, obtained in the second trimester of pregnancy. All receptors come from a female donor in good health, enrolled as a control in a pregnancy study.

V is TRBV27 and J is TRBJ1-1; TRBD1 is a possible D gene (6 bases). V lost 5 bases to trimming and J lost 1 base, with 8 bases between them. The CDR3 has 13 amino acids. The germline gives CDR1 MNHEY, CDR2 SMNVEV (reference sequence). The CDR3 DNA is TGTGCCAGCAGTAGCAGGGGGAACACTGAAGCTTTCTTT. Translation gives CASSSRGNTEAFF.

The chain links TRBV18 to TRBJ2-3, with 10 nucleotides matching TRBD2. CDR1 is KGHSH, CDR2 LQKENI, per germline. This CDR3 region has 15 residues. The ends lost 1 base at V and 7 bases at J; junction bases unmatched: 5. CDR3 protein: CASSPRSGGAYTQYF. The CDR3 nucleotides read TGTGCCAGCTCACCACGGAGCGGGGGGGCGTATACGCAGTATTTT.

The rearrangement links TRBV2 to TRBJ2-3; 7 nucleotides agree with TRBD2. Germline CDR1 reads SNHLY; CDR2 reads FYNNEI. After removal of 5 bases from V and 2 bases from J, the junction contained 4 bases not matched to a gene. The CDR3 is made up of 14 amino acids. The CDR3 reads CASSRGLVTDTQYF. The DNA of the CDR3 is TGTGCCAGCAGTCGCGGACTAGTCACAGATACGCAGTATTTT. The full variable domain, completed using reference TRBV2 and TRBJ2-3, is EPEVTQTPSHQVTQMGQEVILRCVPISNHLYFYWYRQILGQKVEFLVSFYNNEISEKSEIFDDQFSVERPDGSNFTLKIRSTKLEDSAMYFCASSRGLVTDTQYFGPGTRLTVL.

The chain employs TRBV6-5 and TRBJ1-2; the D gene is possibly TRBD1 (6 bases). The CDR3 contains 13 residues. V was pared by 5 bases and J by 2 bases, with 9 bases between. Germline V gene data show CDR1 as MNHEY and CDR2 as SVGAGI. CDR3 in DNA: TGTGCCAGCAGTGTCGGGACAAACTATGGCTACACCTTC. The encoded protein is CASSVGTNYGYTF.

The genes are TRBV19 and TRBJ2-5; 7 positions match TRBD1. Germline V gene lookup returns CDR1 LNHDA and CDR2 SQIVND (reference sequence). The CDR3 length is 14 residues. V lost 6 bases, J lost 4 bases, and 8 bases stayed unmatched. CDR3 residues: CASSRQGVLETQYF. The CDR3 DNA follows: TGTGCCAGTAGCCGACAGGGAGTGTTAGAGACCCAGTACTTC.

This chain joins TRBV19 and TRBJ2-2; D is perhaps TRBD2 (6 bases). V lost 7 bases and J 4 bases, leaving 13 bases between the germline ends. Germline loops: CDR1 LNHDA, CDR2 SQIVND (reference sequence). The CDR3 is 14 amino acids. CDR3 DNA: TGTGCCAGTACAGATCAGCGGGCCACCGGGGAGCTGTTTTTT. Translated, it gives CASTDQRATGELFF.

The gene calls are TRBV28 and TRBJ2-2; weak D call: TRBD1 (6 bases). Germline CDR1 reads MDHEN; CDR2 reads SYDVKM. The CDR3 is 13 amino acids. V was pared by 1 base and J by 9 bases, with 9 bases between. CDR3 sequence: CASSLSGARELFF. CDR3 in DNA: TGTGCCAGCAGTTTATCAGGGGCGAGGGAGCTGTTTTTT.

This clone has just one count. The CDR3 bases are TGTGCCAGCAGCTTAAACAGGAACACTGAAGCTTTCTTT. As protein: CASSLNRNTEAFF. The genes are TRBV11-2 and TRBJ1-1, with no clear D. There are 13 residues in the CDR3. Trimming shortened V by 2 bases and J by 1 base, and 5 bases separated the two germline ends. CDR1 SGHAT and CDR2 FQNNGV come from the germline V gene. Full variable domain (rest looked up from reference TRBV11-2 and TRBJ1-1): EAGVAQSPRYKIIEKRQSVAFWCNPISGHATLYWYQQILGQGPKLLIQFQNNGVVDDSQLPKDRFSAERLKGVDSTLKIQPAKLEDSAVYLCASSLNRNTEAFFGQGTRLTVV.

The V gene is TRBV30, the J gene TRBJ2-7, with D maybe TRBD2 (6 bases). Germline V gene data show CDR1 as GTSNPN and CDR2 as SVGIG (reference sequence). The CDR3 is 12 residues long. CDR3 region: CAGRAGRGEQYF. The CDR3 nucleotides are TGTGCTGGCAGGGCTGGGCGGGGAGAGCAGTACTTC.

The chain joins TRBV7-2 to TRBJ2-7, with 7 bases aligning to TRBD1. The germline CDR1 and CDR2 sequences are SGHTA and FQGNSA. The CDR3 runs to 17 residues. The V and J ends lost 5 bases and 7 bases, in that order; junction bases with no gene match: 20. This chain's CDR3 is CASSLARDRDFLREQYF. The CDR3 nucleotides read TGTGCCAGCAGCCTTGCCCGGGACAGAGATTTTCTACGAGAGCAGTACTTC.

This chain joins TRBV7-2 and TRBJ1-2; D unresolved. The CDR3 covers 13 residues. Germline CDR1 SGHTA, CDR2 FQGNSA. Trimming took off 5 bases at V and 0 bases at J, with 7 bases between the two ends. This CDR3 is CASSLDTNYGYTF. Here the CDR3 DNA reads TGTGCCAGCAGCCTAGACACTAACTATGGCTACACCTTC.

The CDR3 protein is CASSVLQVGAEAFF. CDR3 sequence (DNA): TGTGCCAGCAGCGTACTCCAGGTGGGAGCTGAAGCTTTCTTT. The chain has TRBV11-2 and TRBJ1-1; D uncertain. Per the germline V gene, CDR1 is SGHAT and CDR2 is FQNNGV. The ends were cut back, 5 bases at V and 6 bases at J, with 16 bases in the middle. The CDR3 loop spans 14 amino acids.

This clone was counted a few times. The chain links TRBV20-1 to TRBJ1-1; D unresolved. Trimming stripped 5 bases from V and 3 bases from J, with 7 bases between. From germline, CDR1 is DFQATT and CDR2 SNEGSKA (reference sequence). The CDR3 has 11 residues. CDR3 DNA: TGCAGTGCTGGCGGGGACACTGAAGCTTTCTTT. Translating gives CSAGGDTEAFF.

This chain joins TRBV11-2 and TRBJ1-4, with a weak D call TRBD1 (6 bases). CDR1 and CDR2 from the germline V gene are SGHAT and FQNNGV. CDR3 length: 14 residues. The V end lost 5 bases, the J end lost 4 bases, and 11 bases lay between the germline ends. The CDR3: CASSRGQLNEKLFF. The CDR3 nucleotides read TGTGCCAGCAGCCGCGGACAGCTTAATGAAAAACTGTTTTTT. The full variable domain, in which reference TRBV11-2 and TRBJ1-4 provide the parts outside the CDR3, is EAGVAQSPRYKIIEKRQSVAFWCNPISGHATLYWYQQILGQGPKLLIQFQNNGVVDDSQLPKDRFSAERLKGVDSTLKIQPAKLEDSAVYLCASSRGQLNEKLFFGSGTQLSVL.

V is TRBV7-2 and J is TRBJ2-1; perhaps TRBD1 as D (5 bases). This CDR3 is 15 amino acids long. Germline V gene lookup returns CDR1 SGHTA and CDR2 FQGNSA. Deletions cut 2 bases from V and 2 bases from J, with 10 bases between. The CDR3 DNA reads TGTGCCAGCAGCTTAACGCAGGGAACCTACAATGAGCAGTTCTTC. It translates to CASSLTQGTYNEQFF.

The chain combines TRBV4-3 with TRBJ2-1; 7 bases map to TRBD2. The germline gives CDR1 LGHNA, CDR2 YSLEER. CDR3 length: 16 amino acids. The ends lost 0 bases at V and 4 bases at J; junction bases unmatched: 6. The CDR3 nucleotides are TGCGCCAGCAGCCAAGATACAGCGGGGAAATACAATGAGCAGTTCTTC. It is translated as CASSQDTAGKYNEQFF.

As to this clone: A junction end diverges from the germline sequence, so it may reflect a read error. The V call is TRBV7-7, the J call TRBJ2-5; 10 positions agree with TRBD1. CDR3 length: 16 amino acids. The germline V gene encodes CDR1 SSHAT and CDR2 FNYEAQ (reference sequence). The CDR3 bases are TGTGCTAGCAGCTTGCCTCGGACAGGGGGGGAAGAGACCCAGTACTTC. Translating gives CASSLPRTGGEETQYF.

V is TRBV15 and J is TRBJ1-2; D is unresolved. Trimming took off 7 bases at V and 4 bases at J, with 19 bases between the two ends. CDR1 and CDR2 (germline): LNHNV, YYDKDF (reference sequence). This CDR3 is 15 amino acids long. The CDR3 protein is CATTLTGGPGYGYTF. CDR3 in DNA: TGTGCCACCACCCTTACCGGAGGGCCGGGCTATGGCTACACCTTC.